The subject of this entry is one T cell receptor (beta chain). This clonotype was picked up a small number of times. This receptor's antigen is unknown. No base-level quality is on record; no much larger clone is a single base apart. The sample's time point label, in plain terms: patch test 1, 2 weeks after DPC sensitization. In light of the paper, this sample's treatment or condition label describes: therapeutic diphenylcyclopropenone sensitization with weekly scalp DPC. Blood at each patch-test visit was drawn before the patch test was applied. Patients were considered eligible if aged 18 to 70, diagnosed with alopecia and deemed suitable for DPC therapy, and patients were excluded if pregnant. Total RNA was extracted from unfractionated whole blood collected in Tempus Blood RNA tubes. The data belong to a study of human T cells and chemical hapten exposure (dated by TCRdb to about 2021). Describing the broader study: For sensitization, 2% DPC in acetone was applied to an approximately 2 cm by approximately 2 cm area of upper inner arm skin. Throughout the study period of roughly 24 weeks, patients also received therapeutic DPC doses to the scalp every week. Most of the patients in the cohort were female, and the cohort covered alopecia areata with under or over 50% scalp involvement, alopecia totalis and alopecia universalis. In alopecia patients, the study followed how the peripheral blood TCR repertoire changed in vivo over primary and secondary sensitization to diphenylcyclopropenone (DPC), a hapten. Libraries were pooled for sequencing, and per-sample TCR yields varied mainly because of small differences in library volumes within the pool. Patch testing was performed on the upper back with Finn chambers containing 0.01% DPC, and the patch tests were scored after 6 days according to International Contact Dermatitis Research Group standards. Blood samples were taken from patients before sensitization (week 0) and at 2, 6 and about 24 weeks after DPC sensitization. Approximately 28 alopecia patients provided blood for TCR sequencing at one to four time points (pre-sensitization, 2, 6 and 24 weeks).

The research as a whole found: Patch test score was positively correlated with the number of PT1 expanded TCRs, with significance at thresholds 8, 16 and 32 but not at 4. The number of TCRs above 1 in 1000 frequency did not change with DPC sensitization; there was no evidence of global repertoire structure alterations. After repeated subsampling, changes were observed in the strength of the expansion versus patch-test correlation and in the threshold at which the correlation became significant. Because all patients had alopecia, a presumed autoimmune disease, the immune response of the patients might differ from that of healthy individuals. Significantly more large CDR3 similarity clusters were formed by expanded TCRs than by pre-sensitization or healthy control sets, consistent with antigen-driven responses.

The CDR3 holds 16 amino acids from the cysteine to the phenylalanine. The kept DNA is CDR3 alone, 48 bases in frame from the first base. Based on the germline V gene (reference sequence), the CDR1 and CDR2 sequences are GTSNPN and SVGIG. Ends trimmed: V by 0 bases, J by 5 bases; bases unmatched to a gene: 4. The library came from RACE. Sequencing took place on a NextSeq 500. Library preparation attached unique molecular identifiers to individual cDNA molecules for quantitative, reproducible TCR counting. For every blood RNA sample, sequencing covered both the TCR alpha and TCR beta chains. As for the authors' bioinformatics: A median of roughly 98,000 TCRs per sample was observed, with a range of roughly 20,000 to 750,000. The Decombinator software suite was used to annotate the V, J and CDR3 of the TCR reads. For PS versus PT1 abundance plots, all samples were subsampled to the same number of TCRs (28,000). TCRs were defined as expanded if absent before sensitization and observed at least eight times at the 2-week time point. TCRdb reran the public reads through fastp at Q25 and MiXCR, keeping productive beta chains. When rows share a CDR3 protein, they turn into one entry using the most common DNA and genes. Here the V and J calls rest on TCRdb's processing, not on the authors' analysis. The sample data list tens of thousands of distinct CDR3 sequences, and roughly a tenth of these were observed just once. Approximately 12% of the sample is taken by the ten largest.

The origin of this receptor is a woman aged 40 to 50 with alopecia areata. Some clones in this sample may be carry-over from other donors' samples. The chain is encoded by TRBV30 joined to TRBJ2-2, with 12 central nucleotides matching TRBD2. The starting material was whole blood, obtained in connection with sensitization to the hapten diphenylcyclopropenone (DPC). The nucleotides are TGTGCCTGGAGTGTACTAGCGGGGGGTCGGACCGGGGAGCTGTTTTTT. This is translated as CAWSVLAGGRTGELFF. Beyond the CDR3, the reference TRBV30 and TRBJ2-2 genes provide the residues; the full variable domain reads: SQTIHQWPATLVQPVGSPLSLECTVEGTSNPNLYWYRQAAGRGLQLLFYSVGIGQISSEVPQNLSASRPQDRQFILSSKKLLLSDSGFYLCAWSVLAGGRTGELFFGEGSRLTVL.